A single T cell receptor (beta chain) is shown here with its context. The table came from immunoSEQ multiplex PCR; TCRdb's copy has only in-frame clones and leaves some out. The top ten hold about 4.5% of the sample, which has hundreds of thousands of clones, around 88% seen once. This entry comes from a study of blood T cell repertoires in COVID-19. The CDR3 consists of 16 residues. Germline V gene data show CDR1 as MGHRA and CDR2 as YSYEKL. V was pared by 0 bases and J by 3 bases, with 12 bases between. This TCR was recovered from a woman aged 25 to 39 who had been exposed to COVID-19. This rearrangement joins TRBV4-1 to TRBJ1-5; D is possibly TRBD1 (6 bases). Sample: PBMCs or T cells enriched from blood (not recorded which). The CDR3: CASSQDTTGNNQPQHF. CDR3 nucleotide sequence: TGCGCCAGCAGCCAAGACACAACAGGGAACAATCAGCCCCAGCATTTT.